The 15 T cell receptor beta chains below come from one sample, sequenced in a study of tumor and adjacent non-tumor tissue in lung cancer. TCRbeta libraries were built with three rounds of nested PCR, modified from ARM-PCR. TCRdb redid the calling of the multiplex PCR reads with MiXCR, one entry per CDR3 protein. Among around 140,000 distinct CDR3 sequences listed, approximately 70% were seen once. No cell sorting was done before RNA was extracted from the tissue. Sequencing was carried out using lung tumor tissue. These receptors came from a man aged 55 to 69 with small cell lung cancer.

As for this clonotype: Possible read error: a much larger clone is one base away. This sequence joins TRBV6-1 and TRBJ2-7; 8 nucleotides agree with TRBD2. CDR3 length: 17 amino acids. The germline CDR1 and CDR2 sequences are MNHNS and SASEGT. V trimming: 0 bases; J trimming: 3 bases; junction bases outside the gene matches: 10. The CDR3 DNA is TGTGCCAGCAGTGAAGCGTTGGGCGGGGGGAGCTTCTACGAGCAGTACTTC. It specifies CASSEALGGGSFYEQYF.

As concerns this clonotype: A read error may produce the germline difference seen at one junction end. The CDR3 region is CASSSQGLAGRPGNEQFF. In DNA, the CDR3 is TGTGCCAGTAGCTCTCAAGGACTAGCGGGAAGGCCAGGCAATGAGCAATTCTTC. The V and J genes are TRBV11-2 and TRBJ2-1; TRBD2 matches 12 bases. Germline V gives CDR1 SGHAT, CDR2 FQNNGV. The CDR3 totals 18 residues.

To note about this clonotype: A much more abundant neighbour one base away suggests this may be a read error. The chain carries TRBV20-1 and TRBJ1-1, with D possibly matching TRBD1 (6 bases). This CDR3 is 13 amino acids long. Per the germline V gene, CDR1 is DFQATT and CDR2 is SNEGSKA (reference sequence). The CDR3 nucleotides read TGCTGTGCTAGGCGCAGGGGAGGCACTGAAGCTTTCTTT. It yields the protein CCARRRGGTEAFF.

A note on this clonotype: Germline is not matched at one junction end, which may reflect a read error. The J gene is TRBJ2-3, the V gene TRBV11-2; D perhaps matches TRBD1 (5 bases). The germline V gene has CDR1 SGHAT and CDR2 FQNNGV. The CDR3 is 16 amino acids. CDR3 protein: CASSFGPRVTTDTHYF. As DNA, the CDR3 is TGTGCCAGCAGCTTTGGGCCCAGGGTTACCACAGATACGCACTATTTT.

V usage is TRBV11-2 and J usage is TRBJ2-7; 9 bases fit TRBD1. The CDR3 runs to 15 residues. CDR1 and CDR2 from the germline V gene are SGHAT and FQNNGV. The CDR3, as DNA: TGTGCCAGCAGCCCAGTCGGGACAGGGAGATACGAGCGGTACGTC. Its protein product is CASSPVGTGRYERYV.

This clonotype has only a few counts. The chain combines TRBV21-1 with TRBJ2-5. TRBV21-1 is flagged as a pseudogene. The CDR3 loop spans 12 amino acids. The CDR3 DNA sequence: TGTGCCAGCAGCTATGCACAAGAGACCCAGTACTTC. Amino acids: CASSYAQETQYF.

This chain joins TRBV5-1 and TRBJ2-6; D call uncertain. The germline V gene has CDR1 SGHRS and CDR2 YFSETQ. The CDR3 has 13 amino acids. Trimming left V 9 bases short and J 5 bases short, with 12 bases between. The CDR3 DNA follows: TGCGCCAACAACTTGGATAGGGCCAACGTCCTGACTTTC. It translates to CANNLDRANVLTF.

With regard to this clonotype: The junction does not match germline at one end; this may be a read error. The chain joins TRBV11-2 to TRBJ2-2; 10 bases align to TRBD2. This CDR3 has 15 residues. Germline values: CDR1 SGHAT, CDR2 FQNNGV. The CDR3 bases are TGTGTCAGCCTACTAGCGGGAATGAACACCGGGGAGCTGTTTTTT. Protein: CVSLLAGMNTGELFF.

Turning to this clonotype: A read error may account for a junction end that differs from germline. The J gene is TRBJ2-2, the V gene TRBV11-2; D remains ambiguous. Germline V gene data show CDR1 as SGHAT and CDR2 as FQNNGV. The CDR3 consists of 16 residues. The CDR3 loop reads CTSSFRHGMNTGELFF. The CDR3 DNA reads as TGTACCAGCAGCTTCCGACATGGAATGAACACCGGGGAGCTGTTTTTT.

Comments on this clonotype: A read error is likely, as this CDR3 ends without the conserved phenylalanine or tryptophan. The rearrangement links TRBV29-1 to TRBJ1-2, with 11 bases identical to TRBD1. CDR1 and CDR2 from the germline V gene are SQVTM and ANQGSEA. J was trimmed by 3 bases and V by 3 bases; bases with no gene match: 3. This CDR3 is built from 14 residues. CDR3 sequence (DNA): TGCAGCGTTGACGGGACAGGGGGAGACTATGGCTACACCTTA. Translated: CSVDGTGGDYGYTL.

Comment on this clonotype: It may be a read error: a sequence one base away is much more abundant. This chain joins TRBV29-1 and TRBJ2-1; TRBD1 might be the D (6 bases). CDR3 length: 13 amino acids. Germline V gene sequence: CDR1 SQVTM, CDR2 ANQGSEA. For the CDR3, the DNA is TGCAGCGCCACTCGAGCTTACAGGGATGAGCGGTTCTTC. It specifies CSATRAYRDERFF.

The V call is TRBV6-5, the J call TRBJ1-2, with 7 bases aligning to TRBD1. CDR1 and CDR2 from the germline V gene are MNHEY and SVGAGI. This CDR3 spans 13 amino acids. The V and J ends lost 4 bases and 8 bases, in that order; junction bases with no gene match: 7. DNA of the CDR3: TGTGCCAGCAGTTGGGACAGAGAATTCGGCTACACCTTC. This sequence encodes CASSWDREFGYTF.

Comments on this clonotype: Compared with germline, one end of the junction differs, possibly owing to a read error. V and J are TRBV12-5 and TRBJ1-1; TRBD1 might be the D (5 bases). The germline CDR1 and CDR2 sequences are LGHNT and FRNRAP. The CDR3 has 16 residues. CDR3 protein: CASGLVHGGANTEALF. The CDR3 DNA sequence: TGTGCTAGTGGTTTGGTACATGGAGGGGCGAACACTGAAGCTTTATTT.

With regard to this clonotype: A read error may produce the germline difference seen at one junction end. The chain links TRBV12-3 or TRBV12-4 to TRBJ1-1; the D is unclear. The CDR3 is 11 residues long. The CDR3 DNA sequence: TGTACCAGCAGCTCAGATACTGAGGCTTTCTTT. As protein: CTSSSDTEAFF.

The V gene is TRBV7-9, the J gene TRBJ1-2; D is uncertain. Trimming took 1 base from V and 5 from J, leaving 14 bases between them. The CDR3 consists of 15 residues. Germline V gene sequence: CDR1 SEHNR, CDR2 FQNEAQ (reference sequence). The CDR3 region has the DNA TGTGCCAGCAGCTTAGTGCAGGTGGCGGCGTATGGCTACACCTTC. Translating gives CASSLVQVAAYGYTF. Supplemented by reference TRBV7-9 and TRBJ1-2, the full variable domain reads DTGVSQNPRHKITKRGQNVTFRCDPISEHNRLYWYRQTLGQGPEFLTYFQNEAQLEKSRLLSDRFSAERPKGSFSTLEIQRTEQGDSAMYLCASSLVQVAAYGYTFGSGTRLTVV.